The clone carrying this T cell receptor beta chain occurred a few times. TCRdb analysed the 5' RACE reads with MiXCR anew, one entry per CDR3 protein. Counted here are 120,000 or so distinct CDR3 sequences, approximately 12% occurring once; the ten biggest clones make up approximately 4%. This entry comes from a study of early T cells in non-severe SARS-CoV-2 infection. The germline CDR1 and CDR2 sequences are SGHRS and YFSETQ. The ends were cut back, 4 bases at V and 8 bases at J, with 13 bases in the middle. This CDR3 is 13 amino acids long. The rearrangement links TRBV5-1 to TRBJ2-4; D tentatively fits TRBD1 or TRBD2 (6 bases each). This clonotype was sampled from an adult who was a healthcare worker with PCR-confirmed SARS-CoV-2 infection or an uninfected control (not recorded which). The source was whole blood, collected at baseline. CDR3 sequence reads: CASSPGAGDIQYF. The CDR3 coding sequence is TGCGCCAGCAGCCCGGGGGCGGGCGACATTCAGTACTTC. Based on the CDR3 plus reference TRBV5-1 and TRBJ2-4, the full variable domain is KAGVTQTPRYLIKTRGQQVTLSCSPISGHRSVSWYQQTPGQGLQFLFEYFSETQRNKGNFPGRFSGRQFSNSRSEMNVSTLELGDSALYLCASSPGAGDIQYFGAGTRLSVL.